What follows are 22 T cell receptor beta chains derived from one specimen sequenced in a study of cytomegalovirus exposure and HLA in healthy donors. Both 60 Vbeta primers and 13 Jbeta primers went into the PCR. The data were produced by immunoSEQ multiplex PCR, yet TCRdb's version contains in-frame clones alone and is incomplete. The sample has 150,000 or so clones; around 80% are singletons. The sample taken for sequencing was PBMCs. The receptor set was obtained from a man in his thirties or forties in good health and CMV-seropositive.

The rearrangement uses TRBV4-2 and TRBJ2-7, with D tentatively TRBD1 (7 bases). CDR3 length: 16 amino acids. V was pared by 4 bases and J by 2 bases, with 18 bases between. Germline-derived CDR1 and CDR2 are LGHNA and YNFKEQ. CDR3 sequence: CASSPEATGEAYEQYF. As DNA, the CDR3 is TGTGCCAGCAGCCCAGAAGCAACAGGGGAGGCCTACGAGCAGTACTTC.

This CDR3 reads CASTTRGGSLHEQYF. As DNA, the CDR3 is TGTGCCAGCACCACACGGGGCGGGAGCTTGCACGAGCAGTACTTC. The gene calls are TRBV6-5 and TRBJ2-7, with 7 positions matching TRBD2. Germline values: CDR1 MNHEY, CDR2 SVGAGI. The CDR3 runs 15 residues. J was trimmed by 5 bases and V by 7 bases; bases with no gene match: 14.

V and J are TRBV11-3 and TRBJ2-1, with D possibly TRBD2 on 6 matching bases. The germline CDR1 and CDR2 sequences are SGHNT and YENEEA. V was clipped by 1 base and J by 7 bases, with 11 bases between them. This CDR3 spans 14 amino acids. The CDR3 DNA follows: TGTGCCAGCAGCTTAGCATTTGGGGGGAATGAGCAGTTCTTC. Encoded protein: CASSLAFGGNEQFF.

The chain employs TRBV4-2 and TRBJ2-7, with D hard to call. Germline loops: CDR1 LGHNA, CDR2 YNFKEQ. CDR3 length equals 17 residues. The ends were cut back, 0 bases at V and 0 bases at J, with 15 bases in the middle. CDR3 nucleotide sequence: TGTGCCAGCAGCCAAGATCTAGGCCCTCGGAGCTCCTACGAGCAGTACTTC. Its protein product is CASSQDLGPRSSYEQYF.

This chain uses TRBV15 with TRBJ2-7, with a possible D match to TRBD1 (6 bases). This CDR3 is 15 amino acids long. Germline lookup yields CDR1 LNHNV and CDR2 YYDKDF (reference sequence). Trimming took 6 bases from V and 4 from J, leaving 19 bases between them. The CDR3 spells CATSPTGWALYEQYF. In nucleotides, the CDR3 is TGTGCCACCAGTCCCACAGGGTGGGCCCTATACGAGCAGTACTTC.

The chain joins TRBV5-4 to TRBJ2-5; D possibly corresponds to TRBD1 (5 bases). The J call may not be correct, given that the DNA end is closer to TRBJ2-7. This CDR3 has 14 residues. The germline gives CDR1 SGHNT, CDR2 YYREEE (reference sequence). In DNA form, the CDR3 reads TGTGCCAGCAGCTTGAGGGGTGGTTCCTACGAGCAGTACTTC. Translating it yields CASSLRGGSYEQYF.

The V gene is TRBV5-1, the J gene TRBJ2-1; 15 bases are shared with TRBD2. The CDR3 consists of 19 residues. With 3 bases clipped from V and 3 bases from J, the junction kept 10 bases outside the gene matches. Germline CDR1 is SGHRS and CDR2 is YFSETQ. The CDR3 coding sequence is TGCGCCAGCAGCTCCGAGGGGGGACTAGCGGGAGGAAGCTACAATGAGCAGTTCTTC. This translates into CASSSEGGLAGGSYNEQFF.

This chain links TRBV6-1 with TRBJ2-3, with 12 bases fitting TRBD2. Trimming cost V 4 bases and J 7 bases; bases outside gene matches: 9. This CDR3 has 16 amino acids. CDR1 MNHNS and CDR2 SASEGT come from the germline V gene. CDR3 coding DNA: TGTGCCAGCAGTGGGAAGGCTAGCGGGAGGGCCCATACGCAGTATTTT. It is translated as CASSGKASGRAHTQYF.

This chain links TRBV5-1 with TRBJ2-7, with D hard to call. Germline-derived CDR1 and CDR2 are SGHRS and YFSETQ. The CDR3 is 15 amino acids. Trimming stripped 8 bases from V and 4 bases from J, with 22 bases between. The CDR3, as DNA: TGCGCCAGTTTTTTCAAGCAGAAGGCGGCATACGAGCAGTACTTC. As protein: CASFFKQKAAYEQYF.

The chain recombines TRBV19 with TRBJ1-1; D is perhaps TRBD1 (5 bases). CDR3 length: 14 amino acids. The V end lost 8 bases, the J end lost 4 bases, and 17 bases lay between the germline ends. Germline CDR1 and CDR2: LNHDA and SQIVND (reference sequence). The DNA for the CDR3 is TGTGCCAGTCGCGGCGGGGGAGGGAGCACTGAAGCTTTCTTT. Translating it yields CASRGGGGSTEAFF.

The chain couples TRBV2 to TRBJ1-5; 10 bases align to TRBD1. The CDR3 spans 15 residues. The V gene end was trimmed by 6 bases and the J gene end by 9 bases; junction bases not matched to a gene: 11. The germline V gene has CDR1 SNHLY and CDR2 FYNNEI. For the CDR3, the DNA is TGTGCCAGCAGGCCCGGGACAGGGGACCTGGGGCCCCAGCATTTT. Protein sequence: CASRPGTGDLGPQHF.

This clone was observed a few times. The rearrangement links TRBV7-2 to TRBJ2-6; TRBD2 is a possible D gene (6 bases). V dropped 4 bases and J dropped 2 bases, with 18 bases sitting between them. The germline CDR1 and CDR2 sequences are SGHTA and FQGNSA. The CDR3 runs 18 residues. The CDR3 sequence is CASSSREIRAAGANVLTF. CDR3 DNA sequence: TGTGCCAGCAGCTCGCGGGAAATTAGGGCCGCTGGGGCCAACGTCCTGACTTTC.

The chain links TRBV14 to TRBJ2-1; a weak D match, TRBD1 (5 bases). V dropped 2 bases and J dropped 0 bases, with 8 bases sitting between them. The length of the CDR3 is 15 residues. Germline V gene sequence: CDR1 SGHDN, CDR2 FVKESK. This chain's CDR3 is CASSQPQVSYNEQFF. CDR3 nucleotides: TGTGCCAGCAGCCAACCACAGGTCTCCTACAATGAGCAGTTCTTC.

The chain links TRBV9 to TRBJ1-1; 9 bases align to TRBD1. The J segment lost 2 bases and the V segment lost 4 bases, leaving 6 bases of the junction unmatched. The length of the CDR3 is 15 residues. The V gene's germline CDR1 is SGDLS and CDR2 YYNGEE. CDR3 sequence reads: CASSTKGQGNTEAFF. The CDR3 region has the DNA TGTGCCAGCAGCACCAAGGGACAGGGAAACACTGAAGCTTTCTTT.

V is TRBV30 and J is TRBJ1-4, with 7 bases lining up with TRBD1. Unmatched junction bases numbered 9, after V lost 3 bases and J lost 5 bases. The CDR3 loop spans 15 amino acids. CDR1 and CDR2 (germline): GTSNPN, SVGIG (reference sequence). The CDR3 is CAWSEQGKGNEKLFF. DNA of the CDR3: TGTGCCTGGAGCGAACAGGGGAAGGGCAATGAAAAACTGTTTTTT.

This chain joins TRBV30 and TRBJ2-5; 10 bases are shared with TRBD1. Germline CDR1 is GTSNPN and CDR2 is SVGIG (reference sequence). The CDR3 has 15 amino acids. V was pared by 1 base and J by 5 bases, with 7 bases of the junction left unmatched. Here the CDR3 DNA reads TGTGCCTGGAGTGGTGACAGGGGGCTAATGGAGACCCAGTACTTC. It yields the protein CAWSGDRGLMETQYF.

The V and J genes are TRBV7-8 and TRBJ2-3, with TRBD1 matching 11 bases. Germline V lookup: CDR1 SGHVS, CDR2 FQNEAQ. This CDR3 comprises 19 residues. V was pared by 2 bases and J by 5 bases, with 15 bases of the junction left unmatched. DNA for the CDR3: TGTGCCAGCAGCTTACAGATTCCTACCGGGACAGGGGGACTAGATACGCAGTATTTT. Residues: CASSLQIPTGTGGLDTQYF.

The table lists this clone with a count of one. The gene calls are TRBV18 and TRBJ1-1; tentative D call: TRBD1 (5 bases). This CDR3 comprises 13 residues. Germline V CDR1 and CDR2: KGHSH, LQKENI. The V end lost 3 bases, the J end lost 8 bases, and 13 bases lay between the germline ends. The CDR3 sequence: CASSPSAGGEAFF. The CDR3 DNA sequence: TGTGCCAGCTCACCTTCTGCCGGGGGGGAAGCTTTCTTT. Full variable domain (missing parts from reference TRBV18 and TRBJ1-1): NAGVMQNPRHLVRRRGQEARLRCSPMKGHSHVYWYRQLPEEGLKFMVYLQKENIIDESGMPKERFSAEFPKEGPSILRIQQVVRGDSAAYFCASSPSAGGEAFFGQGTRLTVV.

The chain joins TRBV30 to TRBJ2-5; 14 bases fit TRBD2. The V segment lost 5 bases and the J segment 1 base; nucleotides outside the gene matches: 0. The CDR3 is 14 residues long. Germline V lookup: CDR1 GTSNPN, CDR2 SVGIG (reference sequence). The CDR3 coding sequence is TGTGCCTGGGGGACTAGCGGGGGCCAAGAGACCCAGTACTTC. It is translated as CAWGTSGGQETQYF.

The rearrangement links TRBV6-1 to TRBJ1-5, with D tentatively TRBD1 (6 bases). The V and J ends lost 6 bases and 4 bases respectively, with 13 bases between them. The CDR3 is 14 amino acids. The V gene's germline CDR1 is MNHNS and CDR2 SASEGT. CDR3 sequence (DNA): TGTGCCAGCAGCCAACAGGGTGCAAATCAGCCCCAGCATTTT. This sequence encodes CASSQQGANQPQHF.

J is TRBJ1-5 and V is TRBV7-2, with D hard to call. V lost 0 bases and J lost 6, with 12 bases in between. The germline V gene has CDR1 SGHTA and CDR2 FQGNSA. This CDR3 has 15 residues. CDR3 amino acids: CASSLAHGVRQPQHF. DNA for the CDR3: TGTGCCAGCAGCTTAGCGCACGGGGTACGTCAGCCCCAGCATTTT.

The V and J genes are TRBV7-3 and TRBJ2-3; TRBD2 matches 11 bases. From germline, CDR1 is SGHTA and CDR2 FQGTGA. V was clipped by 2 bases and J by 4 bases; unmatched bases: 2. The length of the CDR3 is 15 residues. CDR3 DNA: TGTGCCAGCAGCTTATCTAGCGGGAGGCCAGATACGCAGTATTTT. Its protein product is CASSLSSGRPDTQYF.